The clone carrying this T cell receptor (beta chain) was detected once. The antigen is not known. This entry comes from a study of OX40 agonist ivuxolimab in advanced cancers. Whole-study context: Patients received the agonistic anti-OX40 (CD134) antibody ivuxolimab. General study findings and limits: At doses 0.1 to 3.0 mg/kg, CD4+ and CD8+ clones expanded. CD8+ T cells averaged more expanded clones than CD4+.

The protocol was immunoSEQ multiplex PCR, while the TCRdb copy is restricted to in-frame clones and leaves out a portion. This sample has 43,000 or so clones, with about 83% found just once. V lost 0 bases and J lost 11, with 10 bases in between. The length of the CDR3 is 11 residues. Germline assignment: CDR1 DFQATT and CDR2 SNEGSKA (reference sequence). Here the sequenced sample was CD4+ or CD8+ T cells sorted from blood, taken in a trial of the OX40 agonist ivuxolimab. This chain uses TRBV20-1 with TRBJ1-1; D is ambiguous. This TCR came from an adult with an advanced solid tumor such as melanoma, head and neck, liver or kidney cancer. The DNA for the CDR3 is TGCAGTGCTAGAGATGCCTATTGGGCTTTCTTT. This encodes CSARDAYWAFF.